This T cell receptor beta chain emerged from a study of T cell responses to AZD1222 COVID-19 vaccine. For this clone: Its antigen remains unidentified.

Findings and limits, study-wide: White British people made up most donors, females outnumbered males, and clonal diversity was possibly underestimated. Increased Spike-specific TCR breadth and depth were observed after two AZD1222 doses. Seropositive status at baseline applied to only five or six AZD1222 recipients. Sampling captured repertoires only after the peak T cell response.

Clones were read by immunoSEQ multiplex PCR, and TCRdb kept only the in-frame ones, dropping some. The table lists over 120,000 clones, around 93% of them singletons, with roughly 9.1% in the top ten. This material consisted of peripheral blood, taken on day 0 of AZD1222 vaccination. This receptor was taken from an adult in good health.

The CDR3: CASTPPAHNEQFF. As DNA, the CDR3 is TGTGCCAGCACCCCCCCGGCTCACAATGAGCAGTTCTTC. The chain is built from TRBV7-9 and TRBJ2-1; D ambiguous. The germline CDR1 and CDR2 sequences are SEHNR and FQNEAQ (reference sequence). The CDR3 totals 13 residues. Trimming cost V 7 bases and J 5 bases, with 12 bases left between them.